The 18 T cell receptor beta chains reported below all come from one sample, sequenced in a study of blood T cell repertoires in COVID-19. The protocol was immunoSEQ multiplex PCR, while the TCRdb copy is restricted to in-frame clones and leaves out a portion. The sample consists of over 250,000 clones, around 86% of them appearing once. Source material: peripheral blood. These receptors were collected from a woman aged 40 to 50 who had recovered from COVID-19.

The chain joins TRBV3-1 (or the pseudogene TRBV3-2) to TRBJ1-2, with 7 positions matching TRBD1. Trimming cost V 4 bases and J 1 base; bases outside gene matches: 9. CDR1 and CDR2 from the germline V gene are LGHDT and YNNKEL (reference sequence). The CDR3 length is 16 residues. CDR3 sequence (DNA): TGTGCCAGCAGCCGCAGAACAGGGGACTTTAACTATGGCTACACCTTC. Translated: CASSRRTGDFNYGYTF.

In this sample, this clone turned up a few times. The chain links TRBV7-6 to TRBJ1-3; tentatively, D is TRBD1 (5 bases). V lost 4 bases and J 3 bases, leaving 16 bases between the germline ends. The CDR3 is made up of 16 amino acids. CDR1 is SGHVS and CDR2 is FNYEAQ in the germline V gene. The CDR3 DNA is TGTGCCAGCAGCTCAACCCGGGGGAGACATGGAAACACCATATATTTT. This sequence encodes CASSSTRGRHGNTIYF.

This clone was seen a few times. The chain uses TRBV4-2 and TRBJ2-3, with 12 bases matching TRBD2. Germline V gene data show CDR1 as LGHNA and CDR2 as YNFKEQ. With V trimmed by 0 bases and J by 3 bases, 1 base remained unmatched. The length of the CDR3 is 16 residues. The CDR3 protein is CASSQDLAGGTDTQYF. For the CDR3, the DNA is TGTGCCAGCAGCCAAGATCTAGCGGGGGGGACAGATACGCAGTATTTT.

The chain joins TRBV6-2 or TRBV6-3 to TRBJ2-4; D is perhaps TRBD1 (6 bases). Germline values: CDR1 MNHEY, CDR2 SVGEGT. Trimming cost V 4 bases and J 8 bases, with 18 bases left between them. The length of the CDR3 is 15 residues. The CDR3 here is CASSFARTERDIQYF. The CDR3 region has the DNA TGTGCCAGCAGTTTTGCCCGGACAGAGAGGGACATTCAGTACTTC.

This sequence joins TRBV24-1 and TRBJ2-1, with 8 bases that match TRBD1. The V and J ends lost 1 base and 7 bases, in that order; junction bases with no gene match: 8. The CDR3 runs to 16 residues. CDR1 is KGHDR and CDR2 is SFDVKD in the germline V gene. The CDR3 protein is CATSDFNPGGGNEQFF. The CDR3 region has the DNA TGTGCCACCAGTGATTTTAACCCAGGGGGCGGGAATGAGCAGTTCTTC.

The DNA for the CDR3 is TGTGCCAGCAGTGAGGGGCCGAGACCGTATCAGCCCCAGCATTTT. This translates into CASSEGPRPYQPQHF. The J gene is TRBJ1-5, the V gene TRBV6-1; a weak D match, TRBD1 (5 bases). Germline V CDR1 and CDR2: MNHNS, SASEGT. This CDR3 has 15 amino acids. The V gene lost 3 bases and the J gene lost 5 bases, with 14 bases spanning the gap.

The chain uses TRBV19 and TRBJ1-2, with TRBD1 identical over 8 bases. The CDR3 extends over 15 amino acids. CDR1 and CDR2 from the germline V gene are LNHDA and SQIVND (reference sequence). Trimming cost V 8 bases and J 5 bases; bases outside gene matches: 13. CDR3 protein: CASGGDRTSFYGYTF. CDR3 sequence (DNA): TGTGCCAGTGGGGGGGACAGGACTTCCTTTTATGGCTACACCTTC. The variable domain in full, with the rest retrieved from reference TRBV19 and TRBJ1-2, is DGGITQSPKYLFRKEGQNVTLSCEQNLNHDAMYWYRQDPGQGLRLIYYSQIVNDFQKGDIAEGYSVSREKKESFPLTVTSAQKNPTAFYLCASGGDRTSFYGYTFGSGTRLTVV.

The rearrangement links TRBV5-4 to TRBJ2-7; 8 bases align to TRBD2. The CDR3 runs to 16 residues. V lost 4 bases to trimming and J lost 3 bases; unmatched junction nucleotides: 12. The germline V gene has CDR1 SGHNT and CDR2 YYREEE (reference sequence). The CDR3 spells CASSDGRAQGSYEQYF. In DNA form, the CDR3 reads TGTGCCAGCAGCGACGGGAGGGCACAGGGCAGCTACGAGCAGTACTTC.

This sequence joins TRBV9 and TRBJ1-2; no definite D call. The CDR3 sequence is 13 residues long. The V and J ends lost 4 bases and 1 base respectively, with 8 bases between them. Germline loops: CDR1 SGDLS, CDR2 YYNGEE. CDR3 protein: CASSPHYNYGYTF. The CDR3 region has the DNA TGTGCCAGCAGCCCCCACTATAACTATGGCTACACCTTC.

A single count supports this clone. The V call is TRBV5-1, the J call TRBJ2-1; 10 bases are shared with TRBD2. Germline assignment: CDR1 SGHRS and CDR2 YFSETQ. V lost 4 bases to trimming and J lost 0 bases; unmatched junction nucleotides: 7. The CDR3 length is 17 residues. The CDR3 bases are TGCGCCAGCAGCCCCGGACTAGCGGCTAGCTCCTACAATGAGCAGTTCTTC. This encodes CASSPGLAASSYNEQFF.

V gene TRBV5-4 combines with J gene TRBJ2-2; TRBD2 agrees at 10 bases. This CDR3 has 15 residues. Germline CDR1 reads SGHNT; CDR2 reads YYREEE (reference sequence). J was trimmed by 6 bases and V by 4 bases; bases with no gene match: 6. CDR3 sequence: CASSLSSGGAGELFF. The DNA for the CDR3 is TGTGCCAGCAGCCTGTCAAGCGGGGGGGCCGGGGAGCTGTTTTTT.

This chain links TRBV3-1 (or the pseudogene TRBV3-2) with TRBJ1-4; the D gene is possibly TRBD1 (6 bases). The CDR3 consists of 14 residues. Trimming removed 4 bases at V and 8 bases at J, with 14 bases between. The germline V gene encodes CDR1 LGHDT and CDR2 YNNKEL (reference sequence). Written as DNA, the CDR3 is TGTGCCAGCAGCCTCCGTGGGGGCCAGGAAAAACTGTTTTTT. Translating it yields CASSLRGGQEKLFF.

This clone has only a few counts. The CDR3 loop is CSARGGYEQYF. CDR3 nucleotides: TGCAGTGCTAGGGGCGGGTACGAGCAGTACTTC. The chain couples TRBV20-1 to TRBJ2-7; D perhaps matches TRBD2 (5 bases). This CDR3 region has 11 residues. With 3 bases removed from V and 4 bases from J, the gap between germline ends came to 7 bases. Germline V gives CDR1 DFQATT, CDR2 SNEGSKA (reference sequence).

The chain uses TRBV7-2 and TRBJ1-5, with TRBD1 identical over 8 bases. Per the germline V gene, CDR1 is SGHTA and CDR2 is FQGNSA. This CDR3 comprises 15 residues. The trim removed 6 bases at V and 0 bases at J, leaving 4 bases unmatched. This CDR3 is CASRPQGDSNQPQHF. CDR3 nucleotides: TGTGCCAGCAGACCACAGGGGGATAGCAATCAGCCCCAGCATTTT.

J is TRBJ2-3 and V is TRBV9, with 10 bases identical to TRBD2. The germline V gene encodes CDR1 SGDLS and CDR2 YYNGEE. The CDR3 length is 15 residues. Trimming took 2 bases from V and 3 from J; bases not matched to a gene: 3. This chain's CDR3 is CASSVSGGPTDTQYF. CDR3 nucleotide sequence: TGTGCCAGCAGCGTTAGCGGGGGGCCTACAGATACGCAGTATTTT.

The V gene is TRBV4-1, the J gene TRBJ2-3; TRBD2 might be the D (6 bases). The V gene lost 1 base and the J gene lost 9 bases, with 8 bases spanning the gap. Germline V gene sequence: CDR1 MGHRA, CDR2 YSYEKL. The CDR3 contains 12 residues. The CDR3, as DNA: TGCGCCAGCAGCCAAGTGCTAGCGACGCAGTATTTT. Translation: CASSQVLATQYF.

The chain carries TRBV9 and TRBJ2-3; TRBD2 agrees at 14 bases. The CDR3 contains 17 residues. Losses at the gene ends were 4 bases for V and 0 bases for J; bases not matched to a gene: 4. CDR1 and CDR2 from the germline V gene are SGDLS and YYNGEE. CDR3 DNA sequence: TGTGCCAGCAGCACGGGACTAGCGGGGGCTAGCACAGATACGCAGTATTTT. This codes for CASSTGLAGASTDTQYF.

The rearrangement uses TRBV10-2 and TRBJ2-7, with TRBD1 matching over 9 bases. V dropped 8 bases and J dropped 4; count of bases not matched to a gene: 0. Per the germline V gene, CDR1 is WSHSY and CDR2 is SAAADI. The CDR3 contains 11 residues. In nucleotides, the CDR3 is TGCGCCAGCGGGACAGGGTACGAGCAGTACTTC. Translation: CASGTGYEQYF.